The present T cell receptor beta chain was sequenced within a study of response to subunit inactivated influenza vaccine. The CDR3 covers 16 residues. V dropped 5 bases and J dropped 6; count of bases not matched to a gene: 11. The germline gives CDR1 DFQATT, CDR2 SNEGSKA (reference sequence). TCRdb re-analysed the RT-PCR reads in MiXCR, keeping a single row per CDR3 protein. The table includes under 200,000 distinct CDR3 sequences, around 10% detected once. In the case of this clonotype: Antigen: not known.

General observations from the study: With each seasonal influenza vaccination, the authors suggested, few new T cells are recruited.

This chain joins TRBV20-1 and TRBJ2-3; 13 positions agree with TRBD2. This sample comprised CD8+ T cells sorted from PBMCs, obtained roughly 24 months after vaccination. The sequence came from a man aged 50 to 69 who received an inactivated influenza vaccine. The CDR3 coding sequence is TGCAGTGCTGGTTTGGGACTAGCGGGATTCTTGGATACGCAGTATTTT. It translates to CSAGLGLAGFLDTQYF.